The 9 T cell receptor beta chains below were found in one sample sequenced in a study of STAT5B mutations in CD4+ large granular lymphocyte leukemia. The method was immunoSEQ multiplex PCR; TCRdb's version includes in-frame clones alone and lacks a portion of them. The sample contains around 30,000 clones, around 81% of which appear only once. Sequenced sample: CD4+ T cells from blood buffy coats. These receptors were taken from a human donor in good health.

The V and J genes are TRBV7-9 and TRBJ2-1, with 10 nucleotides matching TRBD1. The J segment lost 13 bases and the V segment lost 1 base, leaving 4 bases of the junction unmatched. The germline gives CDR1 SEHNR, CDR2 FQNEAQ (reference sequence). The CDR3 contains 13 residues. CDR3: CASSLVDRGPQFF. For the CDR3, the DNA is TGTGCCAGCAGCTTAGTCGACAGGGGGCCACAGTTCTTC.

The chain couples TRBV14 to TRBJ2-7; D remains ambiguous. The CDR3 has 14 amino acids. Between the trimmed V and J ends, which lost 5 bases and 6 bases, there was a span of 17 bases. Germline lookup yields CDR1 SGHDN and CDR2 FVKESK. CDR3: CASSSQYKDSEQYF. CDR3 bases: TGTGCCAGCAGCTCGCAGTACAAGGATTCCGAGCAGTACTTC.

This chain connects TRBV7-8 to TRBJ2-2, with 7 bases aligning to TRBD2. V shed 2 bases and J 4 bases; nucleotides not matched to a gene: 4. The CDR3 extends over 15 amino acids. Germline CDR1 and CDR2: SGHVS and FQNEAQ. This CDR3 is CASSLRREPTGELFF. As DNA, the CDR3 is TGTGCCAGCAGCTTAAGGCGGGAGCCCACCGGGGAGCTGTTTTTT. The variable domain in full, completed from reference TRBV7-8 and TRBJ2-2, reads GAGVSQSPRYKVAKRGQDVALRCDPISGHVSLFWYQQALGQGPEFLTYFQNEAQLDKSGLPSDRFFAERPEGSVSTLKIQRTQQEDSAVYLCASSLRREPTGELFFGEGSRLTVL.

The chain employs TRBV10-1 and TRBJ2-5, with D unclear. V dropped 8 bases and J dropped 5 bases, with 15 bases sitting between them. Looked up from germline, CDR1 is WNHNN and CDR2 is SYGVQD (reference sequence). CDR3 length: 13 amino acids. The CDR3 spells CASSSRVVETQYF. In DNA form, the CDR3 reads TGCGCCAGCTCCAGTAGGGTTGTTGAGACCCAGTACTTC.

This clone was counted a single time. V usage is TRBV6-5 and J usage is TRBJ2-7; D is tentatively TRBD1 or TRBD2 (5 bases each). This CDR3 region has 11 residues. V was pared by 7 bases and J by 4 bases, with 8 bases between. From germline, CDR1 is MNHEY and CDR2 SVGAGI. CDR3 in amino acids: CASKGTYEQYF. The CDR3 region has the DNA TGTGCCAGCAAGGGGACGTACGAGCAGTACTTC.

The chain combines TRBV28 with TRBJ2-1; TRBD2 agrees at 10 bases. This CDR3 spans 15 amino acids. With V trimmed by 2 bases and J by 10 bases, 8 bases remained unmatched. Germline V lookup: CDR1 MDHEN, CDR2 SYDVKM. In DNA, the CDR3 is TGTGCCAGCAGTTTAGCCCTAGCGGGAGAGAGGGAGCAGTTCTTC. Protein sequence: CASSLALAGEREQFF.

This clone appeared once. The chain uses TRBV18 and TRBJ2-7, with 7 nucleotides matching TRBD2. Germline CDR1 reads KGHSH; CDR2 reads LQKENI. The CDR3 covers 13 residues. The V gene end was trimmed by 2 bases and the J gene end by 5 bases; junction bases not matched to a gene: 3. The CDR3 spells CASSPTSEDEQYF. Here the CDR3 DNA reads TGTGCCAGCTCACCAACTAGCGAAGACGAGCAGTACTTC.

This clone was counted only a few times. The rearrangement joins TRBV20-1 to TRBJ1-2; D not resolved. The V end lost 6 bases, the J end lost 2 bases, and 7 bases lay between the germline ends. The CDR3 has 11 residues. From germline, CDR1 is DFQATT and CDR2 SNEGSKA (reference sequence). The CDR3 loop is CSADSNYGYTF. CDR3 sequence (DNA): TGCAGTGCCGACTCCAACTATGGCTACACCTTC.

This sequence joins TRBV5-8 and TRBJ1-5; D is perhaps TRBD1 (5 bases). Germline loops: CDR1 SGHTS, CDR2 YDEGEE. The CDR3 covers 15 residues. Trimming took 4 bases from V and 6 from J, leaving 17 bases between them. The chain's CDR3 is CASSLTGVRGQPQHF. For the CDR3, the DNA is TGTGCCAGCAGCCTGACGGGGGTAAGGGGTCAGCCCCAGCATTTT. Full variable domain (remainder filled in from reference TRBV5-8 and TRBJ1-5): EAGVTQSPTHLIKTRGQQATLRCSPISGHTSVYWYQQALGLGLQFLLWYDEGEERNRGNFPPRFSGRQFPNYSSELNVNALELEDSALYLCASSLTGVRGQPQHFGDGTRLSIL.